What follows are 8 T cell receptor beta chains derived from one specimen sequenced in a study of T-cell memory formation after mild COVID-19. TCRdb called the 5' RACE reads again in MiXCR, with one record for every CDR3 protein. Seen here are about 82,000 distinct CDR3 sequences, 13% observed once, and the top ten hold 25% to 35%. Sequences were obtained from PBMCs or a T cell subset sorted from them (not recorded which). The source is an adult woman who had mild COVID-19 (a few samples of this study predate the infection). Cell type and time point are not known.

This clonotype was seen a few times. The rearrangement uses TRBV20-1 and TRBJ2-1, with 8 bases that match TRBD1. Germline values: CDR1 DFQATT, CDR2 SNEGSKA (reference sequence). The junction had 4 bases not matched to a gene; V was cut back by 2 bases and J by 7 bases. CDR3 size: 13 residues. The CDR3 coding sequence is TGCAGTGCTAGAACCAGGGGGCTGAATGAGCAGTTCTTC. Residues: CSARTRGLNEQFF.

This clonotype came up once. The chain is built from TRBV2 and TRBJ2-1; 8 positions agree with TRBD2. Trimming removed 1 base from V and 4 bases from J; junction bases left unmatched: 6. In germline, CDR1 is SNHLY, CDR2 FYNNEI. The length of the CDR3 is 16 residues. CDR3 region: CASSEVIASGYNEQFF. The CDR3 DNA reads TGTGCCAGCAGTGAAGTTATTGCTAGCGGGTACAATGAGCAGTTCTTC.

At least ten counts were recorded for this clonotype. The junction and the germline gene differ at one end; a read error may be behind it. The chain links TRBV7-7 to TRBJ2-2; TRBD1 matches at 8 bases. Germline V CDR1 and CDR2: SSHAT, FNYEAQ (reference sequence). The CDR3 spans 15 residues. The CDR3 DNA follows: TGTGCTAGCAGCTCCGGGACAGGGAACACCGGGGAGCTGTTTTTT. It is translated as CASSSGTGNTGELFF. Filled out from reference TRBV7-7 and TRBJ2-2, the complete variable domain reads GAGVSQSPRYKVTKRGQDVTLRCDPISSHATLYWYQQALGQGPEFLTYFNYEAQPDKSGLPSDRFSAERPEGSISTLTIQRTEQRDSAMYRCASSSGTGNTGELFFGEGSRLTVL.

V gene TRBV18 combines with J gene TRBJ2-7; D possibly matches TRBD1 or TRBD2 (6 bases each). The V end was cut by 3 bases, the J end by 5 bases, with 14 bases between. Germline CDR1 is KGHSH and CDR2 is LQKENI. This CDR3 region has 14 residues. CDR3 residues: CASSPPGGFNEQYF. The CDR3 DNA sequence: TGTGCCAGCTCACCGCCCGGGGGCTTCAACGAGCAGTACTTC.

Many counts were recorded for this clonotype. The rearrangement links TRBV3-1 to TRBJ2-1, with TRBD1 identical over 10 bases. Germline CDR1 is LGHDT and CDR2 is YNNKEL (reference sequence). The junction had 12 bases not matched to a gene; V was cut back by 1 base and J by 3 bases. This CDR3 contains 19 residues. CDR3 protein: CASSQAIMEGQGYYNEQFF. Here the CDR3 DNA reads TGTGCCAGCAGCCAAGCTATCATGGAGGGACAGGGGTACTACAATGAGCAGTTCTTC.

The gene calls are TRBV2 and TRBJ2-1; 11 bases map to TRBD1. Germline lookup yields CDR1 SNHLY and CDR2 FYNNEI. This CDR3 has 16 residues. V was pared by 4 bases and J by 8 bases, with 10 bases of the junction left unmatched. The CDR3 DNA reads TGTGCCAGCAGTGGGGCCGGGACAGGGGGTTTCGATGAGCAGTTCTTC. Translating gives CASSGAGTGGFDEQFF. The complete variable domain, with remaining parts taken from reference TRBV2 and TRBJ2-1, reads EPEVTQTPSHQVTQMGQEVILRCVPISNHLYFYWYRQILGQKVEFLVSFYNNEISEKSEIFDDQFSVERPDGSNFTLKIRSTKLEDSAMYFCASSGAGTGGFDEQFFGPGTRLTVL.

This clonotype was detected only a few times. CDR3: CASSSRSLLNTGELFF. In nucleotides, the CDR3 is TGTGCCAGCAGCTCAAGGAGTCTTCTGAACACCGGGGAGCTGTTTTTT. J is TRBJ2-2 and V is TRBV11-3; no clear D. CDR1 is SGHNT, CDR2 YENEEA, per germline. The CDR3 totals 16 residues. V shed 4 bases and J shed 1 base, with 13 bases lying between them. Looking up the rest from reference TRBV11-3 and TRBJ2-2 gives the full variable domain: EAGVVQSPRYKIIEKKQPVAFWCNPISGHNTLYWYLQNLGQGPELLIRYENEEAVDDSQLPKDRFSAERLKGVDSTLKIQPAELGDSAVYLCASSSRSLLNTGELFFGEGSRLTVL.

The chain uses TRBV7-7 and TRBJ1-5; D unclear. V was cut by 3 bases and J by 2 bases, with 20 bases left in between. Germline CDR1 is SSHAT and CDR2 is FNYEAQ (reference sequence). The length of the CDR3 is 18 residues. The CDR3 DNA sequence: TGTGCCAGCAGCTTCATCTCGCGAAGAGCAAACGGCAATCAGCCCCAGCATTTT. As protein: CASSFISRRANGNQPQHF. The full variable domain, its missing parts supplied by reference TRBV7-7 and TRBJ1-5, is GAGVSQSPRYKVTKRGQDVTLRCDPISSHATLYWYQQALGQGPEFLTYFNYEAQPDKSGLPSDRFSAERPEGSISTLTIQRTEQRDSAMYRCASSFISRRANGNQPQHFGDGTRLSIL.